Described below is a single T cell receptor (beta chain) sequence and its context. Sequencing was performed with immunoSEQ multiplex PCR; in TCRdb, only in-frame clones are kept and a portion is missing. The data contain some 49,000 clones, more than 80% of them seen just once; the ten biggest clones take up 0.65% to 0.95%. This record comes from a study of control samples from healthy donors and cancer patients. The germline CDR1 and CDR2 sequences are LGHDT and YNNKEL (reference sequence). This CDR3 has 15 residues. Trimming shortened V by 0 bases and J by 3 bases, and 9 bases separated the two germline ends.

The origin of this receptor is a man aged 30-40 years with colorectal cancer. The chain employs TRBV3-1 (or the pseudogene TRBV3-2) and TRBJ1-5; D remains unclear. Input material: PBMCs. CDR3 sequence reads: CASSQDSSPNQPQHF. CDR3 sequence (DNA): TGTGCCAGCAGCCAAGACTCAAGCCCCAATCAGCCCCAGCATTTT.